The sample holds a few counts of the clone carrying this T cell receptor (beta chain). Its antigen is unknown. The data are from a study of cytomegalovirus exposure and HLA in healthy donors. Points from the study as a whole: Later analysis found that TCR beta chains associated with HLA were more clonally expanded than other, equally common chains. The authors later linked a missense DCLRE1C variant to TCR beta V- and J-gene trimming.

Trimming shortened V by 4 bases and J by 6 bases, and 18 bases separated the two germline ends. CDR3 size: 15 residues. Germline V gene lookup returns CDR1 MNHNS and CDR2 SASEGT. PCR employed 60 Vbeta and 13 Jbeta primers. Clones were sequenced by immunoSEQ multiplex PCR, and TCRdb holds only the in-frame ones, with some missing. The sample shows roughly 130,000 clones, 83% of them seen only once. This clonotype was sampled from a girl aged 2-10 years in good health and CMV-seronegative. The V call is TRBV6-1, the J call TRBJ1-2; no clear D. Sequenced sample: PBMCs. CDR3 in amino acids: CASSGYLSGANGYTF. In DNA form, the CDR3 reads TGTGCCAGCAGTGGGTATTTGTCGGGAGCGAATGGCTACACCTTC.